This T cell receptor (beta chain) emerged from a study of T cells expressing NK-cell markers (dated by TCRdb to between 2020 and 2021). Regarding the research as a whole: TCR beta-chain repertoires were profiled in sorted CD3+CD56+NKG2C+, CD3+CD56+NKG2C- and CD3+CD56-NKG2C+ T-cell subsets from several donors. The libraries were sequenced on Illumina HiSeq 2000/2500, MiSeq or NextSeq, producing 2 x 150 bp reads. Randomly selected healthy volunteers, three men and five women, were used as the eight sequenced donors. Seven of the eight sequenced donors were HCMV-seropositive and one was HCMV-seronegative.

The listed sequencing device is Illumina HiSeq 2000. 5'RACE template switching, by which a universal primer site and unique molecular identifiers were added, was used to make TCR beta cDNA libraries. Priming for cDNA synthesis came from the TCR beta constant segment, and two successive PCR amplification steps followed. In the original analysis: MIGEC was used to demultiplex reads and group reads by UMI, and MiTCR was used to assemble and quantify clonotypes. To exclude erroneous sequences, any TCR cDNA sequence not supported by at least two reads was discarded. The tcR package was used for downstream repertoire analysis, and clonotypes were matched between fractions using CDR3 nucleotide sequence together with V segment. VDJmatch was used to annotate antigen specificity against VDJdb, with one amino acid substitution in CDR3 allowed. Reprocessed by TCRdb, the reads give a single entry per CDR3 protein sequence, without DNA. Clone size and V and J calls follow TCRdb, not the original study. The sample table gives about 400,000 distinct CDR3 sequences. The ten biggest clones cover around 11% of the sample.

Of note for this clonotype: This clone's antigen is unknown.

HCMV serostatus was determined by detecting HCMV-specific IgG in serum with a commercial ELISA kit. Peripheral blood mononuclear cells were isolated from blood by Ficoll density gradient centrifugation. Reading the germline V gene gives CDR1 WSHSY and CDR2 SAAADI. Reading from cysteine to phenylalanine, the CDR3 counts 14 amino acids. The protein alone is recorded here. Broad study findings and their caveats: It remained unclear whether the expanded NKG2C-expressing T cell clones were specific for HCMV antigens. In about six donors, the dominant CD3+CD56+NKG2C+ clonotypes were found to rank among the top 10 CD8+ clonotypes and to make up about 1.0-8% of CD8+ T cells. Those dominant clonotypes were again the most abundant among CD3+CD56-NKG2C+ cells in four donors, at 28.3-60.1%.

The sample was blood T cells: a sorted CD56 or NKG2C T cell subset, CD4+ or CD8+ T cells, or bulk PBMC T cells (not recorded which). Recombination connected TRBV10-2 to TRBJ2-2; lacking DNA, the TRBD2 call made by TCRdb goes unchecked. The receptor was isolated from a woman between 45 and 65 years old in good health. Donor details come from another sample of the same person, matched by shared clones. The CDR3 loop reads CASSEPPNTGELFF.